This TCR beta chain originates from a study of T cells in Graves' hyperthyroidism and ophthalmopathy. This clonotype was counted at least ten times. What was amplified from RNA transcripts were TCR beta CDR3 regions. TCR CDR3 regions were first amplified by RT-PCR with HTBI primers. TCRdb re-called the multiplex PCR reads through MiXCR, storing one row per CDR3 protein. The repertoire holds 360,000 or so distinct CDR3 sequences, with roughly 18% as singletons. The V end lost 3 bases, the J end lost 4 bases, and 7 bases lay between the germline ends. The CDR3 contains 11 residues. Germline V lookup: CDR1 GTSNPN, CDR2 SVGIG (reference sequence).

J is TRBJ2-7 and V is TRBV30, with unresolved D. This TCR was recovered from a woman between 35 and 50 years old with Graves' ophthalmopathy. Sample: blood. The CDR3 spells CAWSNVYEQYF. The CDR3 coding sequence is TGTGCCTGGAGCAATGTTTACGAGCAGTACTTC.